A selection of T cell receptor beta chains follows, all from one sample in a study of T cells after yellow fever vaccination. TCRdb recomputed calls from the 5' RACE reads with MiXCR, one row per CDR3 protein. The sample lists approximately 340,000 distinct CDR3 sequences, 8.7% seen once, with roughly 18% in the top ten. Sample: PBMCs, taken on the day of the first yellow fever vaccination. Receptor source: a man between 18 and 35 years old who received the YFV17D yellow fever vaccine. Each CDR3 is given with its conserved first and last residue. A D gene is named only where the DNA matches it firmly. Only some rows state a clone size, as once, few, many or a class for expanded clones.

>TRBV3-1|few|TRBJ1-1|.
TGTGCCAGCAGCCGGAATGATGACACTGAAGCTTTCTTT
CASSRNDDTEAFF
>TRBV10-3|few|TRBJ1-3|.
TGTGCCATCGCTGTTCACGCAGGAGCTGGAAACACCATATATTTT
CAIAVHAGAGNTIYF
>TRBV25-1|few|TRBJ2-3|TRBD2
TGTGCCAGCAGTGCTCGGACTAGCGGGGGTGGAGGTACGCAGTATTTT
CASSARTSGGGGTQYF
>TRBV19|.|TRBJ1-5|.
TGTGCCAGTAAAGGGGGGCGCGGAGGCAATCAGCCCCAGCATTTT
CASKGGRGGNQPQHF
>TRBV12-3/TRBV12-4|.|TRBJ1-5|.
TGTGCCAGCAGTTTATTTGAGGCTCAGCCCCAGCATTTT
CASSLFEAQPQHF
>TRBV3-1|few|TRBJ2-2|.
TGTGCCAGCAGCCAAAACAACTGGGGCACCGGGGAGCTGTTTTTT
CASSQNNWGTGELFF
>TRBV10-3|few|TRBJ2-2|TRBD1
TGTGCCATCAGTGAGAGGGGACAGGGGGCCGGGGAGCTGTTTTTT
CAISERGQGAGELFF
>TRBV13|.|TRBJ2-7|.
TGTGCCAGCAGCTTAAGAGGGTTCTCCTACGAGCAGTACTTC
CASSLRGFSYEQYF
>TRBV11-1|many|TRBJ2-5|TRBD2
TGTGCCAGCAGCCAGGGACTAGCGGGGGGTAACCTCCTGCAGGAGACCCAGTACTTC
CASSQGLAGGNLLQETQYF
>TRBV11-2|.|TRBJ1-1|.
TGTGCCAGCAGCTTAGATCTGGGGCGGACTGAAGCTTTCTTT
CASSLDLGRTEAFF
>TRBV9|.|TRBJ2-3|.
TGTGCCAGCAGCGTAGACTGGAGCACAGATACGCAGTATTTT
CASSVDWSTDTQYF
>TRBV11-2|.|TRBJ2-3|TRBD1
TGTGCCAGCAGCTCCGGACAGGGACCTCAGAAGCAGTATTTT
CASSSGQGPQKQYF
>TRBV11-2|.|TRBJ2-7|TRBD2
TGTGCCAGCAGCCCACAAGCGGGGGGGTACGAGCAGTACTTC
CASSPQAGGYEQYF
>TRBV7-2|few|TRBJ2-6|.
TGTGCCAGCAGCTTTTACCAGCTTGGGGCCAACGTCCTGACTTTC
CASSFYQLGANVLTF
>TRBV11-3|.|TRBJ2-2|.
TGTGCCAGCAGCCGTACAGGGCCGGGCACCGGGGAGCTGTTTTTT
CASSRTGPGTGELFF
>TRBV9|.|TRBJ2-6|.
TGTGCCAGCAGCTTCAGAGGGGTCTCTGGGGCCAACGTCCTGACTTTC
CASSFRGVSGANVLTF
>TRBV6-4|.|TRBJ2-2|TRBD1
TGTGCCAGCAGTGCCGGGACAGGGGAAGGCGGGGAGCTGTTTTTT
CASSAGTGEGGELFF
>TRBV6-5|many|TRBJ2-3|.
TGTGCCAGCAGCCATAGTACAGATACGCAGTATTTT
CASSHSTDTQYF
>TRBV12-3/TRBV12-4|few|TRBJ2-7|.
TGTGCCAGCAGTTTGTCGATGGGTCGGTACGAGCAGTACTTC
CASSLSMGRYEQYF
>TRBV12-3/TRBV12-4|few|TRBJ1-6|.
TGTGCCAGCAGCGGACAGCTTAATTCACCCCTCCACTTT
CASSGQLNSPLHF
>TRBV6-1|few|TRBJ1-2|.
TGTGCCAGCAGTCCCGGGCCGAGTAACTATGGCTACACCTTC
CASSPGPSNYGYTF
>TRBV12-3/TRBV12-4|many|TRBJ2-5|.
TGTGCCAGCAGTTTAAGGGGGAGGGAGCAAGAGACCCAGTACTTC
CASSLRGREQETQYF
>TRBV6-1|few|TRBJ2-5|.
TGTGCCAGCAGCAAACCCGGTAGAGGTCAAGAGACCCAGTACTTC
CASSKPGRGQETQYF